The entry that follows covers one T cell receptor (beta chain) sequence. The antigen is not known. These data come from a study of T-cell memory formation after mild COVID-19. The wider study: The TCR clusters were mostly specific to one donor. Study outcomes and limitations: Pre-infection memory already had some responding clones, implying cross-reactive memory joined.

TCRdb fed the 5' RACE reads into MiXCR, producing one record per CDR3 protein. Of approximately 190,000 distinct CDR3 sequences listed, 15% to 20% are singletons. From germline, CDR1 is KGHSH and CDR2 LQKENI. The CDR3 has 13 amino acids. The ends were cut back, 2 bases at V and 5 bases at J, with 7 bases in the middle. Sequencing input: PBMCs or a T cell subset sorted from them (not recorded which). The rearrangement uses TRBV18 and TRBJ1-3; no clear D gene. This sequence was found in an adult woman who had mild COVID-19 (a few samples of this study predate the infection). Cell type and time point are not known. The CDR3: CASSPIPRNTIYF. CDR3 DNA sequence: TGTGCCAGCTCACCAATCCCCCGAAACACCATATATTTT. Complete variable domain (other parts from reference TRBV18 and TRBJ1-3): NAGVMQNPRHLVRRRGQEARLRCSPMKGHSHVYWYRQLPEEGLKFMVYLQKENIIDESGMPKERFSAEFPKEGPSILRIQQVVRGDSAAYFCASSPIPRNTIYFGEGSWLTVV.